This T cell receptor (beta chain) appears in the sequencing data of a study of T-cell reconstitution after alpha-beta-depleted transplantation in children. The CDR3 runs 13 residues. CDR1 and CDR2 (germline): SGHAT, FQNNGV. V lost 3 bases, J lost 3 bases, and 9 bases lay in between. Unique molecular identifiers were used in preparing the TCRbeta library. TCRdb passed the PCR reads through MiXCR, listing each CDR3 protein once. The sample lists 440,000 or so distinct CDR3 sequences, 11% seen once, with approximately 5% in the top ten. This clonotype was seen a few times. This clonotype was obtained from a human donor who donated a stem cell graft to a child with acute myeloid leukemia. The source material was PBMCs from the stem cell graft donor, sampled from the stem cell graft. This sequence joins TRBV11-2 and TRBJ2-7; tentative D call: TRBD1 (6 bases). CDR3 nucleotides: TGTGCCAGCAGCTTGGGACAATACTACGAGCAGTACGTC. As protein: CASSLGQYYEQYV.